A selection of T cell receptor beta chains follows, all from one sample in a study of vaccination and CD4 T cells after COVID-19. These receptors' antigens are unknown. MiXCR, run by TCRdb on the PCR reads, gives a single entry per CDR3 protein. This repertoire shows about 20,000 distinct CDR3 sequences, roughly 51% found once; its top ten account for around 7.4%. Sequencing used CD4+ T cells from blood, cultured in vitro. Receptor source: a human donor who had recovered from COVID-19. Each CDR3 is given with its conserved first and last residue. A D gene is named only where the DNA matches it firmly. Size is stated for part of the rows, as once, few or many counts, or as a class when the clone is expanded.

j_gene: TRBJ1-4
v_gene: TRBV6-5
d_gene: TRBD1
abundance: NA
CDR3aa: CASSYSTTGMNEKLFF
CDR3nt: TGTGCCAGCAGTTACTCGACGACAGGGATGAATGAAAAACTGTTTTTT

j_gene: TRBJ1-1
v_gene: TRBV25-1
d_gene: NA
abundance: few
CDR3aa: CASSGRVENTEAFF
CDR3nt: TGTGCCAGCAGCGGGAGGGTAGAGAACACTGAAGCTTTCTTT

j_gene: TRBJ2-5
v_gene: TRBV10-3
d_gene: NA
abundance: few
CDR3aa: CAISNRAGVQETQYF
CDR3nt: TGTGCCATCAGTAACCGGGCAGGGGTCCAAGAGACCCAGTACTTC

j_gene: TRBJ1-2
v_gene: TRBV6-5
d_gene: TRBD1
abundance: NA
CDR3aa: CASSYSGGGRYGYTF
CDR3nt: TGTGCCAGCAGTTACTCGGGAGGGGGCCGCTATGGCTACACCTTC

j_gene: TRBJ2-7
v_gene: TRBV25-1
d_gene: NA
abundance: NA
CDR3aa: CASRNGGAYEQYF
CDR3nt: TGTGCCAGCAGGAACGGGGGAGCCTACGAGCAGTACTTC

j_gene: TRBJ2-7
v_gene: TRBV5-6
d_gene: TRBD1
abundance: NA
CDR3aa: CASSGDRGFYEQYF
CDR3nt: TGTGCCAGCAGCGGCGACAGGGGGTTCTACGAGCAGTACTTC

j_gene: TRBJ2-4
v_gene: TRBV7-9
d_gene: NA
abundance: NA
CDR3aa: CASSIQGTAKNIQYF
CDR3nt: TGTGCCAGCAGCATACAGGGTACGGCCAAAAACATTCAGTACTTC

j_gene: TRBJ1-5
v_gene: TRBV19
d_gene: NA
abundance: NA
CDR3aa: CASSASGDQPQHF
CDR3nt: TGTGCCAGTAGTGCCTCAGGTGATCAGCCCCAGCATTTT

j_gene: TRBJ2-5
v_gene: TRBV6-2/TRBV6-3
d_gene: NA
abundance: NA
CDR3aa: CASSYSGGRGETQYF
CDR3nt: TGTGCCAGCAGTTACTCGGGGGGGCGTGGAGAGACCCAGTACTTC

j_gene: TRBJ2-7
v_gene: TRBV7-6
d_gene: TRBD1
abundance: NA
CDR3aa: CASSLADRAEQYF
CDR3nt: TGTGCCAGCAGCTTAGCGGACAGGGCCGAGCAGTACTTC

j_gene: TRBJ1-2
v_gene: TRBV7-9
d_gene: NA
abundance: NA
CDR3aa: CATAVVGGDGGYTF
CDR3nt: TGTGCGACTGCTGTTGTGGGAGGAGACGGGGGCTACACCTTC

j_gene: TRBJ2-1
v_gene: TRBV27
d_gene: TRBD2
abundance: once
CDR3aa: CASSIVILAGVTEQFF
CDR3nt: TGTGCCAGCAGTATTGTGATACTAGCGGGAGTAACTGAGCAGTTCTTC

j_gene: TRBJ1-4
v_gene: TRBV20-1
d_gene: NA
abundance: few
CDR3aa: CSASKQGSEKLFF
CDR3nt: TGCAGTGCTTCAAAACAGGGTAGCGAAAAACTGTTTTTT

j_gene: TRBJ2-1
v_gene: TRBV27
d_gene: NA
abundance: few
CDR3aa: CASSLQGRLSYNEQFF
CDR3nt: TGTGCCAGCAGTTTACAAGGCAGACTCTCCTACAATGAGCAGTTCTTC

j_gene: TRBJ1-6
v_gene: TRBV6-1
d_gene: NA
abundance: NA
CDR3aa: CASSTRRGGSPLHF
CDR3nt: TGTGCCAGCAGCACCCGACGGGGAGGGTCACCCCTCCACTTT

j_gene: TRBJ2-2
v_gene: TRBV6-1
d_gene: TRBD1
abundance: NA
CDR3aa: CASRPDRGLAGELFF
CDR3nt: TGTGCCAGCAGACCCGACAGGGGGCTAGCCGGGGAGCTGTTTTTT

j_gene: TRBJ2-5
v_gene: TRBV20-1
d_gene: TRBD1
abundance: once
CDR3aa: CSSTGQGLETQYF
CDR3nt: TGCAGTTCCACCGGACAGGGCCTAGAGACCCAGTACTTC

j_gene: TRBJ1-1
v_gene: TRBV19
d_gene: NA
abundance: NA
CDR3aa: CASANFGTENTEAFF
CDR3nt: TGTGCCAGTGCCAATTTCGGGACGGAAAACACTGAAGCTTTCTTT

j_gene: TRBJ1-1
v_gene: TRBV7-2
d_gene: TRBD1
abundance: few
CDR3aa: CASSKQGAVGTEAFF
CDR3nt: TGTGCCAGCAGCAAACAGGGGGCAGTGGGGACTGAAGCTTTCTTT

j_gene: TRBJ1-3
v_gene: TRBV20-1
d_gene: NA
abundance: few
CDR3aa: CSARDTGPGNTIYF
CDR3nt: TGCAGTGCTAGAGATACAGGGCCTGGAAACACCATATATTTT

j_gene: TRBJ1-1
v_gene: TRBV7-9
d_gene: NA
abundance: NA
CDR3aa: CASSLEGGGDAFF
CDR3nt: TGTGCCAGCAGCTTAGAAGGTGGAGGGGACGCTTTCTTT

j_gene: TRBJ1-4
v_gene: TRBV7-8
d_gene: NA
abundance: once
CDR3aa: CASSNLGLENEKLFF
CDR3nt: TGTGCCAGCAGCAACCTCGGACTGGAGAATGAAAAACTGTTTTTT

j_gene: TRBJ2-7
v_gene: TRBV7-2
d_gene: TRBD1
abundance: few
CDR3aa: CASSVDRDSYEQYF
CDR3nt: TGTGCCAGCAGCGTTGACAGGGACTCCTACGAGCAGTACTTC

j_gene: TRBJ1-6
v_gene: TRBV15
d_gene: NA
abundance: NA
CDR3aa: CATSPRGRGFGSPLHF
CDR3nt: TGTGCCACCAGCCCCCGAGGACGAGGCTTTGGTTCACCCCTCCACTTT

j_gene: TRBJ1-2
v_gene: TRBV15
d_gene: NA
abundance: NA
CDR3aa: CATSRGTGSLSVGYTF
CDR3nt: TGTGCCACCAGCAGAGGCACAGGGAGCCTAAGTGTAGGCTACACCTTC

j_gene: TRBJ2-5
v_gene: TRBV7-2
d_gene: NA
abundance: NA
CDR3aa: CASSLVAASQWETQYF
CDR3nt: TGTGCCAGCAGCTTAGTCGCAGCAAGCCAGTGGGAGACCCAGTACTTC

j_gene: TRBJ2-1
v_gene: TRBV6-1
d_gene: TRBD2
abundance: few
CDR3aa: CASSEGRLAGYVNEQFF
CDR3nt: TGTGCCAGCAGTGAAGGGCGGCTAGCGGGATATGTCAATGAGCAGTTCTTC

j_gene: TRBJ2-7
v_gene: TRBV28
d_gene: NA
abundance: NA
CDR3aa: CASGWSYEQYF
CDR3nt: TGTGCCAGCGGCTGGAGCTACGAGCAGTACTTC